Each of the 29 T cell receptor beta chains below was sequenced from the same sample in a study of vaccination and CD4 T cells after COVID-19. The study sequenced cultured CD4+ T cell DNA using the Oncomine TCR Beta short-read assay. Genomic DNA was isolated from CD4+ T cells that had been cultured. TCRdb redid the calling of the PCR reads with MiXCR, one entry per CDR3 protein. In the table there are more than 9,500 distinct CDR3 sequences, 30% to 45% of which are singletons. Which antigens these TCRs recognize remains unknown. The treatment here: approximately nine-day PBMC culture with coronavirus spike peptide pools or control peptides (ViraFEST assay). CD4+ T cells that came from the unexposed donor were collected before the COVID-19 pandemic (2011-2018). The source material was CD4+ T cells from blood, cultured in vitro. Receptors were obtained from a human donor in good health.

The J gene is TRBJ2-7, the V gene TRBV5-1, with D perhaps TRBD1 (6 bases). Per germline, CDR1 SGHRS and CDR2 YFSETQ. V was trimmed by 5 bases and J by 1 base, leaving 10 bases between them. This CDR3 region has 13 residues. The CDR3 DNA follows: TGCGCCAGCAGAAGACAGGAGTCCTACGAGCAGTACTTC. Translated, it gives CASRRQESYEQYF. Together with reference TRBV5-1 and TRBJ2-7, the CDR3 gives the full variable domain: KAGVTQTPRYLIKTRGQQVTLSCSPISGHRSVSWYQQTPGQGLQFLFEYFSETQRNKGNFPGRFSGRQFSNSRSEMNVSTLELGDSALYLCASRRQESYEQYFGPGTRLTVT.

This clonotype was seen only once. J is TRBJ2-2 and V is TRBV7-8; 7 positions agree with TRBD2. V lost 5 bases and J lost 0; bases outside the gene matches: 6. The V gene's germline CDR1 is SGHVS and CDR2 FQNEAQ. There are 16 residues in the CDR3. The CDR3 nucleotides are TGTGCCAGCAGCCCCCTGACTAGCCCGAACACCGGGGAGCTGTTTTTT. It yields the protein CASSPLTSPNTGELFF. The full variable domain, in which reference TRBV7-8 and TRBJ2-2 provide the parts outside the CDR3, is GAGVSQSPRYKVAKRGQDVALRCDPISGHVSLFWYQQALGQGPEFLTYFQNEAQLDKSGLPSDRFFAERPEGSVSTLKIQRTQQEDSAVYLCASSPLTSPNTGELFFGEGSRLTVL.

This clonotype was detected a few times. The CDR3: CSAGGTEAFF. CDR3 nucleotide sequence: TGCAGTGCCGGGGGAACTGAAGCTTTCTTT. This chain joins TRBV20-1 and TRBJ1-1, with D possibly TRBD1 on 5 matching bases. This CDR3 has 10 amino acids. Germline lookup yields CDR1 DFQATT and CDR2 SNEGSKA (reference sequence). Trimming cost V 6 bases and J 5 bases, with 7 bases left between them.

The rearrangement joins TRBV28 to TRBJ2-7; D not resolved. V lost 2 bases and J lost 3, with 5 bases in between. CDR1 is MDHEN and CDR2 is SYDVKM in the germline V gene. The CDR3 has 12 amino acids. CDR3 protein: CASSLLGYEQYF. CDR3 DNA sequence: TGTGCCAGCAGTTTACTAGGCTACGAGCAGTACTTC. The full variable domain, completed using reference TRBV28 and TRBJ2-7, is DVKVTQSSRYLVKRTGEKVFLECVQDMDHENMFWYRQDPGLGLRLIYFSYDVKMKEKGDIPEGYSVSREKKERFSLILESASTNQTSMYLCASSLLGYEQYFGPGTRLTVT.

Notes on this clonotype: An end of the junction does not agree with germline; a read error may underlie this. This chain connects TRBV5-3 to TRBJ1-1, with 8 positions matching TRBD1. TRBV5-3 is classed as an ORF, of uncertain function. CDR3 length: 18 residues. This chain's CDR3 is CASSLQAGTGPMNTEAFF. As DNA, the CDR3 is TGTGCCAGCAGCTTGCAGGCCGGGACAGGACCCATGAACACTGAAGCTTTCTTT.

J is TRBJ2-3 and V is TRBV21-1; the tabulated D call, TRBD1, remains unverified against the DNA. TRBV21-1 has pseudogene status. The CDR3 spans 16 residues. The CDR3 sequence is CASSKGPRGPEDTQYF. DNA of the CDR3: TGTGCCAGCAGCAAAGGTCCCAGGGGGCCTGAAGATACGCAGTATTTT.

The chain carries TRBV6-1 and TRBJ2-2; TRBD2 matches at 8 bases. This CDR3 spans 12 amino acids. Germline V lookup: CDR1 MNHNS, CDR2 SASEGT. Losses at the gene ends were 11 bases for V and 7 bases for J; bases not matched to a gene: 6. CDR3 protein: CAGGLAGGELFF. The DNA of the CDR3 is TGTGCCGGAGGACTAGCAGGCGGGGAGCTGTTTTTT.

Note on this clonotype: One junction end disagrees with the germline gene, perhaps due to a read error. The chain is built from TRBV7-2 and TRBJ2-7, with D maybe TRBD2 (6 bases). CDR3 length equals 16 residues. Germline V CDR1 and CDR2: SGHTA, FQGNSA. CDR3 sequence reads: CASSLAPGTYSYEQYF. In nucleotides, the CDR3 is TGTGCCAGCAGCCTAGCCCCCGGGACTTACTCCTACGAGCAGTACTTC.

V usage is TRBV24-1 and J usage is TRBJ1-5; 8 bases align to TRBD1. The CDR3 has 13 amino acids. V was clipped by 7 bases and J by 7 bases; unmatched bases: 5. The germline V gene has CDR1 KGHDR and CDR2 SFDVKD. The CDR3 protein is CATRDRVGQPQHF. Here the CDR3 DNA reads TGTGCCACCAGGGACAGGGTAGGACAGCCCCAGCATTTT.

DNA of the CDR3: TGTGCCAGCAGTGACTCGCTAGGCCGTAGGGTTTTCTATGGCTACACCTTC. Protein product: CASSDSLGRRVFYGYTF. This rearrangement joins TRBV6-4 to TRBJ1-2; no firm D call. CDR1 is MRHNA, CDR2 SNTAGT, per germline. There are 17 residues in the CDR3. With 0 bases removed from V and 4 bases from J, the gap between germline ends came to 18 bases.

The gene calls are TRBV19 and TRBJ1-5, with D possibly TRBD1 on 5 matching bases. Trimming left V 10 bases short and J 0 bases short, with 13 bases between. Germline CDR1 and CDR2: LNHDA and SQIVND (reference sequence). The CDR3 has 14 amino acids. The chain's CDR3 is CATERRGSNQPQHF. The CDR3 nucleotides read TGTGCCACCGAGAGGAGGGGTAGCAATCAGCCCCAGCATTTT.

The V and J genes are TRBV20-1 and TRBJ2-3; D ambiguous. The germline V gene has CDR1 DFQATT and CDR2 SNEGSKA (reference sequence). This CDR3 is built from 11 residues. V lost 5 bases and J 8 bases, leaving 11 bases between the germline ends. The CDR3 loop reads CSAGELFTQYF. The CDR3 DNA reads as TGCAGTGCTGGTGAGCTGTTTACGCAGTATTTT.

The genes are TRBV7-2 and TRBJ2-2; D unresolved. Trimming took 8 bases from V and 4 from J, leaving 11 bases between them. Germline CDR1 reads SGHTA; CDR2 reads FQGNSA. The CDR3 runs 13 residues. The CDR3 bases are TGTGCCAGCGGCCAAAGGCGCACCGGGGAGCTGTTTTTT. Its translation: CASGQRRTGELFF. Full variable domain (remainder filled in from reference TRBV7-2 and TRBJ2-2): GAGVSQSPSNKVTEKGKDVELRCDPISGHTALYWYRQSLGQGLEFLIYFQGNSAPDKSGLPSDRFSAERTGGSVSTLTIQRTQQEDSAVYLCASGQRRTGELFFGEGSRLTVL.

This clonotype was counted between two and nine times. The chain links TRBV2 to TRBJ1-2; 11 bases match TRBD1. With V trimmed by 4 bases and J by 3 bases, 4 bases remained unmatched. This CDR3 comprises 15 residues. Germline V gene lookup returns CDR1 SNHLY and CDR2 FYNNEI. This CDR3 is CASSGGQGGDYGYTF. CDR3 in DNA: TGTGCCAGCAGTGGGGGACAGGGGGGGGACTATGGCTACACCTTC.

For the CDR3, the DNA is TGTGCCAGTAGTAATCGGGGGCGGGATACGCAGTATTTT. Translating gives CASSNRGRDTQYF. The rearrangement uses TRBV19 and TRBJ2-3; D is possibly TRBD1 or TRBD2 (6 bases each). CDR3 size: 13 residues. The V and J ends lost 4 bases and 6 bases respectively, with 11 bases between them. Germline V gene lookup returns CDR1 LNHDA and CDR2 SQIVND (reference sequence).

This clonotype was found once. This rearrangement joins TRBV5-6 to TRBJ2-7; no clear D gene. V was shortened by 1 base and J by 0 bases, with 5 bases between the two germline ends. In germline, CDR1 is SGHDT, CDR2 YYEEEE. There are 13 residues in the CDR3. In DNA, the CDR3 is TGTGCCAGCAGCTTGTGGTCCTCCTACGAGCAGTACTTC. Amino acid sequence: CASSLWSSYEQYF. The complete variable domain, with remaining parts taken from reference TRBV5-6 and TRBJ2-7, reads DAGVTQSPTHLIKTRGQQVTLRCSPKSGHDTVSWYQQALGQGPQFIFQYYEEEERQRGNFPDRFSGHQFPNYSSELNVNALLLGDSALYLCASSLWSSYEQYFGPGTRLTVT.

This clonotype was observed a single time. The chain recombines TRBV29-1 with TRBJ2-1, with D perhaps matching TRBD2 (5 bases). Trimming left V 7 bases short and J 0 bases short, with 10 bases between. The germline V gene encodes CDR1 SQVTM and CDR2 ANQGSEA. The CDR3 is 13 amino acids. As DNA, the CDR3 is TGCAGCGCCGTGAGGGTCTCCTACAATGAGCAGTTCTTC. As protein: CSAVRVSYNEQFF.

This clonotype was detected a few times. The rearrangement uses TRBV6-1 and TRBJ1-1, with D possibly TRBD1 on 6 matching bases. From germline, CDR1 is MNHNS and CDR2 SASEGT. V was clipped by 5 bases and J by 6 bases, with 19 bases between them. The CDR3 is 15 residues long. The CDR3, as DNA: TGTGCCAGCAGTCCATCACAGGGTTGGCGCCCTGAAGCTTTCTTT. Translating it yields CASSPSQGWRPEAFF.

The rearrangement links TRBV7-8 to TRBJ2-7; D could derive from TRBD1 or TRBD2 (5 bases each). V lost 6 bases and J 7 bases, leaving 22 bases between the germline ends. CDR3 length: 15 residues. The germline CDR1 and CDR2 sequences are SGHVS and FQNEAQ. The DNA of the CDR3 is TGTGCCAGCAGTGTTTCCGGGGCCGGGATTGGGGAGCAGTACTTC. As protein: CASSVSGAGIGEQYF.

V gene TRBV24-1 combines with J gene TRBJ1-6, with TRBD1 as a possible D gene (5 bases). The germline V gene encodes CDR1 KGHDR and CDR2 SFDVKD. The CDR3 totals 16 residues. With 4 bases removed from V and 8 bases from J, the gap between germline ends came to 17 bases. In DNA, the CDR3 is TGTGCCACCAGTGACCCTCGGCAGGGACCGTATTCACCCCTCCACTTT. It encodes CATSDPRQGPYSPLHF.

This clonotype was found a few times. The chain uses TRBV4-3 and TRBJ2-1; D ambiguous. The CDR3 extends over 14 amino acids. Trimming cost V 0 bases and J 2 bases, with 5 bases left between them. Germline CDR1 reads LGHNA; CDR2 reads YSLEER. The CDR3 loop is CASSQDHAYNEQFF. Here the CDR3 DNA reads TGCGCCAGCAGCCAAGATCACGCCTACAATGAGCAGTTCTTC.

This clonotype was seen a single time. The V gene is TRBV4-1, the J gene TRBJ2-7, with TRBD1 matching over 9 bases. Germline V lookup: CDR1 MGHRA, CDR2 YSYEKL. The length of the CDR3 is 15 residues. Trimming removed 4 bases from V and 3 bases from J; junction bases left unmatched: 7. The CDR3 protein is CASSRMDRGDYEQYF. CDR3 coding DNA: TGCGCCAGCAGCCGGATGGACAGGGGCGACTACGAGCAGTACTTC.

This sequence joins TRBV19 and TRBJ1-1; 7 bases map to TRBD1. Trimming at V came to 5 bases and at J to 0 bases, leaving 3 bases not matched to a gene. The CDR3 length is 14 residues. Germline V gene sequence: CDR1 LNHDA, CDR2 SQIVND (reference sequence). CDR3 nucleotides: TGTGCCAGTAGTGTGGACAGGATGAACACTGAAGCTTTCTTT. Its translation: CASSVDRMNTEAFF.

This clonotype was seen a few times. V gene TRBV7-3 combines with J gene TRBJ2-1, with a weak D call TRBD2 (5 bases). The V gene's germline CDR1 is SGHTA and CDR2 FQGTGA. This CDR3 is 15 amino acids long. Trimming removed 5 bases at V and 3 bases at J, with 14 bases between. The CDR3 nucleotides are TGTGCCAGCAGCCCTCTCGGAGGACTCTACAATGAGCAGTTCTTC. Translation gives CASSPLGGLYNEQFF.

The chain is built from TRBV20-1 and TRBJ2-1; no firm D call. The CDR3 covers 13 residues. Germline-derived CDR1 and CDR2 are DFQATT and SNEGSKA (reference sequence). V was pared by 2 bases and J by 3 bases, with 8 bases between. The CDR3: CSARIGRYNEQFF. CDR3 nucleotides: TGCAGTGCTAGAATAGGCCGCTACAATGAGCAGTTCTTC.

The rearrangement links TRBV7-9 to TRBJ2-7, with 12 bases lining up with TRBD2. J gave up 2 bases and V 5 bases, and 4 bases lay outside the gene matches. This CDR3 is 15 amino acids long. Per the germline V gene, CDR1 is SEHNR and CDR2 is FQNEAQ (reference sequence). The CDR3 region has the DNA TGTGCCAGCAGCCCGACTAGCGGGAGACCCTACGAGCAGTACTTC. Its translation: CASSPTSGRPYEQYF.

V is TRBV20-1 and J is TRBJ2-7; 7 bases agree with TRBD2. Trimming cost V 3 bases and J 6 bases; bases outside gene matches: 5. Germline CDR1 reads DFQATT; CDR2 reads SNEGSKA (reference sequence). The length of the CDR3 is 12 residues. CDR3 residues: CSARKGGGEQYF. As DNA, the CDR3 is TGCAGTGCTAGGAAAGGCGGGGGCGAGCAGTACTTC.

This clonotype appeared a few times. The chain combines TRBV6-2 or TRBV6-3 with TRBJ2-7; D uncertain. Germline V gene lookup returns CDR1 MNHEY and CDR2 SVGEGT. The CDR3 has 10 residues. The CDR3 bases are TGTGCGTCCGGTCCCTACGAGCAGTACTTC. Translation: CASGPYEQYF.

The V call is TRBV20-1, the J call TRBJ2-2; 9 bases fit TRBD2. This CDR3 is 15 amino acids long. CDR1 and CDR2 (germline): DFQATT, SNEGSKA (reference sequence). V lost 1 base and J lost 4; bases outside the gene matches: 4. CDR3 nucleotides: TGCAGTGCTAGAGTGGGCGGGAGGGTCACCGGGGAGCTGTTTTTT. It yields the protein CSARVGGRVTGELFF.